Below are 7 T cell receptor beta chains sequenced from a single sample in a study. Profiled with immunoSEQ multiplex PCR; TCRdb holds only in-frame clones, not every one. The table records roughly 68,000 clones, around 95% of them present only once. The sample taken for sequencing was PBMCs. These TCRs come from a man aged 40-49 years with rheumatoid arthritis.

The rearrangement links TRBV14 to TRBJ2-7; D remains ambiguous. Between the trimmed V and J ends, which lost 4 bases and 6 bases, there was a span of 7 bases. This CDR3 comprises 11 residues. Germline V gene data show CDR1 as SGHDN and CDR2 as FVKESK. CDR3 sequence: CASSRLGEQYF. In DNA, the CDR3 is TGTGCCAGCAGCCGATTAGGCGAGCAGTACTTC.

This rearrangement joins TRBV7-2 to TRBJ2-5, with TRBD1 identical over 8 bases. There are 13 residues in the CDR3. The V segment lost 5 bases and the J segment 5 bases; nucleotides outside the gene matches: 4. Germline values: CDR1 SGHTA, CDR2 FQGNSA. The CDR3 DNA follows: TGTGCCAGCAGCACCAGGGGGCTTGAGACCCAGTACTTC. It specifies CASSTRGLETQYF.

V usage is TRBV27 and J usage is TRBJ1-1, with D perhaps matching TRBD1 (5 bases). Germline values: CDR1 MNHEY, CDR2 SMNVEV (reference sequence). CDR3 length equals 17 residues. Trimming stripped 7 bases from V and 1 base from J, with 22 bases between. The CDR3, as DNA: TGTGCCAGCACTTCTATGGGACTCAGGCTGACGAACACTGAAGCTTTCTTT. Translating gives CASTSMGLRLTNTEAFF.

This chain uses TRBV7-9 with TRBJ1-5; 10 bases map to TRBD1. There are 17 residues in the CDR3. Losses at the gene ends were 5 bases for V and 2 bases for J; bases not matched to a gene: 9. The germline CDR1 and CDR2 sequences are SEHNR and FQNEAQ (reference sequence). The CDR3 here is CASSPGTGEEGNQPQHF. CDR3 sequence (DNA): TGTGCCAGCAGCCCCGGGACAGGGGAAGAGGGCAATCAGCCCCAGCATTTT.

This clone was recorded once. V gene TRBV9 combines with J gene TRBJ2-3, with TRBD2 identical over 10 bases. Germline lookup yields CDR1 SGDLS and CDR2 YYNGEE. The CDR3 length is 16 residues. The V segment lost 2 bases and the J segment 0 bases; nucleotides outside the gene matches: 3. CDR3 DNA sequence: TGTGCCAGCAGCGTCGGACTAGCGGCAAGCACAGATACGCAGTATTTT. Residues: CASSVGLAASTDTQYF.

The chain joins TRBV3-1 (or the pseudogene TRBV3-2) to TRBJ2-6; the match to TRBD1 covers 8 bases. Germline assignment: CDR1 LGHDT and CDR2 YNNKEL (reference sequence). V was clipped by 1 base and J by 0 bases; unmatched bases: 8. CDR3 length: 19 amino acids. CDR3 protein: CASSQVMAGGASGANVLTF. The CDR3 nucleotides are TGTGCCAGCAGCCAAGTTATGGCAGGGGGCGCCTCTGGGGCCAACGTCCTGACTTTC.

The rearrangement links TRBV3-1 (or the pseudogene TRBV3-2) to TRBJ2-1; D uncertain. The CDR3 length is 11 residues. V lost 4 bases and J 9 bases, leaving 7 bases between the germline ends. CDR1 and CDR2 (germline): LGHDT, YNNKEL (reference sequence). The CDR3: CASSRPSEQFF. Here the CDR3 DNA reads TGTGCCAGCAGCCGACCAAGTGAGCAGTTCTTC.